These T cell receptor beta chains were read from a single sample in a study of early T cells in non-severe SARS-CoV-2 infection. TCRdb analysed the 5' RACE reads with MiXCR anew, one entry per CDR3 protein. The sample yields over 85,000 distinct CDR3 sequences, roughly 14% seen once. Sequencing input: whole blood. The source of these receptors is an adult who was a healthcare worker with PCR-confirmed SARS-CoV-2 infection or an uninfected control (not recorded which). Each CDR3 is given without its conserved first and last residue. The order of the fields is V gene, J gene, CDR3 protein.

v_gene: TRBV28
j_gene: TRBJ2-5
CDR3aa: ASSHPALETQY

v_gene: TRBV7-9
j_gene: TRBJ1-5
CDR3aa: ASGSPYQPQH

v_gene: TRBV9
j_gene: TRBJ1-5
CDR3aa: ASSAHSEGPQH

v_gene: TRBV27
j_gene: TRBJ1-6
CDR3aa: ASRAQGSGSPLH

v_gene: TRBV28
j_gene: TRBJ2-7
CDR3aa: ASSSGDEQY

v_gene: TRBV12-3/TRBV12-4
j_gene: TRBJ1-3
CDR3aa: ASRLQVPGNTIY

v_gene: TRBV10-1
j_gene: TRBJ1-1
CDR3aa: ASSGRQDTEAF

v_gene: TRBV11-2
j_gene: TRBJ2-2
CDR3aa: ASSGSGNNPGELF

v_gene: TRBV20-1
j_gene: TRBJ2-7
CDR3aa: SAILGGSYEQY

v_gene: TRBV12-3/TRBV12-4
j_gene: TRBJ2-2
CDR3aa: APSKGSRVTGELF

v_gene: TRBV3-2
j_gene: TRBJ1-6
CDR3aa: ASSQEAPLH

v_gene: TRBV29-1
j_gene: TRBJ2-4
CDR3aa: SVEGTGTGNIQY

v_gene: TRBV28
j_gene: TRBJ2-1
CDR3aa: ASKRGTSRGSYNEQF

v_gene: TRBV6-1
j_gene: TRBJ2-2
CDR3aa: ASSSRPLNTGELF

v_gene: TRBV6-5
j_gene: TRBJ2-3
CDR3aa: ASSYDSAGSTDTQY

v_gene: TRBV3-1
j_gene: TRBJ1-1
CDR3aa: ASSPTPNTEAF

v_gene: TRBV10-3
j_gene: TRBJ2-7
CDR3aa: AISDAYEQY

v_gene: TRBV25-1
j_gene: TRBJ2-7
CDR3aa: ASSFVNWEQY

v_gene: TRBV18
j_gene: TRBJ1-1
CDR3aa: ASSAGQGRTEAF

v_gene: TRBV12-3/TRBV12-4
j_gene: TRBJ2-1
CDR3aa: ASRQGRGSSYNEQF

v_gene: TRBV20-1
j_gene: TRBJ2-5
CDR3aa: SARDPKETQY

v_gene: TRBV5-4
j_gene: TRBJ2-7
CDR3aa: ASSFDSEVTYEQY

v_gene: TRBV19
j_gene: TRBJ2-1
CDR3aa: ASTTWGASSYNEQF

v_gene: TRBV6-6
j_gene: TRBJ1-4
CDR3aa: ASSYRRDYRQLF

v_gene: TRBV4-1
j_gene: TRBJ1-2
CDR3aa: ASSQVDRGDYGYT

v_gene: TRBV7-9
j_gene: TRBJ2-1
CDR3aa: ASSPGGVGPYNEQF

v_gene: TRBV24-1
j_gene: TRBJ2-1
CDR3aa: ATSDLAGGGHNEQF

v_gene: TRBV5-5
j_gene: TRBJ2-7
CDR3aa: ASSLVVVSPYEQY

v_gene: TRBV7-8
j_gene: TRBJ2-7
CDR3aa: ASSSGTYGPYEQY

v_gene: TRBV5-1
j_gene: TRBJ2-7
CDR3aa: ASSEGYSSYEQY